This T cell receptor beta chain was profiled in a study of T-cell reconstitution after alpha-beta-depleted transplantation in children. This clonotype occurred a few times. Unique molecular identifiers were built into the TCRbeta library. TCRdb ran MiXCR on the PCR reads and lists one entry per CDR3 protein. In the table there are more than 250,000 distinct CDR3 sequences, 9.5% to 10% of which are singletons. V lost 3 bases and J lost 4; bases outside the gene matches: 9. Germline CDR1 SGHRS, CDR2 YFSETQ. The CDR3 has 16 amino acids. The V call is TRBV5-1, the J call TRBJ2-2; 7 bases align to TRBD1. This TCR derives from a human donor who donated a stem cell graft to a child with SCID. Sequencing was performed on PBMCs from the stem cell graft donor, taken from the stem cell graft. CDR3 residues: CASSSGQTASTGELFF. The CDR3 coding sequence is TGCGCCAGCAGCTCGGGACAGACTGCCTCCACCGGGGAGCTGTTTTTT.